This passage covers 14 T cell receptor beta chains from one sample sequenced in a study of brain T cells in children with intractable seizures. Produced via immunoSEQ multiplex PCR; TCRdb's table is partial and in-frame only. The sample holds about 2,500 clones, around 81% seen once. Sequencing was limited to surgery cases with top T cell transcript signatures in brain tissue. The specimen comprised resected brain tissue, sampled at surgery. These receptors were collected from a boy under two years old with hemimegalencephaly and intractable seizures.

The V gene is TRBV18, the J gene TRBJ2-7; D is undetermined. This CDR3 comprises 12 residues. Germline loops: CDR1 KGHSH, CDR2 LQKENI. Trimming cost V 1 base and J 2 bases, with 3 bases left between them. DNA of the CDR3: TGTGCCAGCTCACCACGGACCTACGAGCAGTACTTC. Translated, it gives CASSPRTYEQYF. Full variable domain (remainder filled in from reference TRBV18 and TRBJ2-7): NAGVMQNPRHLVRRRGQEARLRCSPMKGHSHVYWYRQLPEEGLKFMVYLQKENIIDESGMPKERFSAEFPKEGPSILRIQQVVRGDSAAYFCASSPRTYEQYFGPGTRLTVT.

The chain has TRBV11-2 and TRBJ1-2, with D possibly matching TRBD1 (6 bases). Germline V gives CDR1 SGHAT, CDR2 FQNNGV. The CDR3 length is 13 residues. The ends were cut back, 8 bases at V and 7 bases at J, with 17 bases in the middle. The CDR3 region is CASQRGAATGYTF. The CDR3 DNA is TGTGCCAGCCAGCGGGGGGCCGCGACTGGCTACACCTTC.

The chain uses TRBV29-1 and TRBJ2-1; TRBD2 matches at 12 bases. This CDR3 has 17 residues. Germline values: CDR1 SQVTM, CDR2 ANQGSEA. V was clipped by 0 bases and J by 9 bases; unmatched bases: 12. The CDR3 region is CSVEDHPSGRGFSEQFF. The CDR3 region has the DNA TGCAGCGTTGAAGATCACCCTAGCGGGAGGGGTTTTAGTGAGCAGTTCTTC.

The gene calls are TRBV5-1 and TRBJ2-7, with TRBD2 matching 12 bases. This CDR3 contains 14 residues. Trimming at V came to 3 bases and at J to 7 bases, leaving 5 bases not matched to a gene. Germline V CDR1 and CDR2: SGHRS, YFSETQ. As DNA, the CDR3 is TGCGCCAGCAGCTGGACTAGCGGGACGAGGGAGCAGTACTTC. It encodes CASSWTSGTREQYF.

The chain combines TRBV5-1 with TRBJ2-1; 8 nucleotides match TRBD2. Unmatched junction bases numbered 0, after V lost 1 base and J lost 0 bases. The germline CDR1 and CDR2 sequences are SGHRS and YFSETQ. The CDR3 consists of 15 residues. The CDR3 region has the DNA TGCGCCAGCAGCTTGCTAGCGGGCTCCTACAATGAGCAGTTCTTC. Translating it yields CASSLLAGSYNEQFF. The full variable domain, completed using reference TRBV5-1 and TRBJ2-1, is KAGVTQTPRYLIKTRGQQVTLSCSPISGHRSVSWYQQTPGQGLQFLFEYFSETQRNKGNFPGRFSGRQFSNSRSEMNVSTLELGDSALYLCASSLLAGSYNEQFFGPGTRLTVL.

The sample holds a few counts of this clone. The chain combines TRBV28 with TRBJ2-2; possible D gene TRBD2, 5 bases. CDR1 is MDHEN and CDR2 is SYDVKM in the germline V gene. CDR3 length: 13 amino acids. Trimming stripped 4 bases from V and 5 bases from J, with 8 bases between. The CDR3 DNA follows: TGTGCCAGCAGTTGGACTTTTACCGGGGAGCTGTTTTTT. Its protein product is CASSWTFTGELFF.

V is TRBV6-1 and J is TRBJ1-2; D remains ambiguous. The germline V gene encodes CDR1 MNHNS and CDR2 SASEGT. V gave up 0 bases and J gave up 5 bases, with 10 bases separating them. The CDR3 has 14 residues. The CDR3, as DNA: TGTGCCAGCAGTGAAGCTATGGCACTTTATGGCTACACCTTC. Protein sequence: CASSEAMALYGYTF.

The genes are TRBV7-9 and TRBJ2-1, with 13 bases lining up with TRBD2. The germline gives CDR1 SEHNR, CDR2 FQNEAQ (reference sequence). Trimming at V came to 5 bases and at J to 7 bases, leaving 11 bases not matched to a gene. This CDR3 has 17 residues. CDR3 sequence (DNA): TGTGCCAGCAGCCCGGGGACTAGCGGGACCCACAGGAATGAGCAGTTCTTC. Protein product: CASSPGTSGTHRNEQFF.

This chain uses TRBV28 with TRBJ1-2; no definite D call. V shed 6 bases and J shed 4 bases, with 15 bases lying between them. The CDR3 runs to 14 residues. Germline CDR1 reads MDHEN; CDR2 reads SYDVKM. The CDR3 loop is CASRETAGAYGYTF. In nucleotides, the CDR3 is TGTGCCAGCAGGGAAACAGCGGGCGCCTATGGCTACACCTTC.

The CDR3 is CAISGRWVAGVGDEQYF. The CDR3 nucleotides read TGTGCCATCAGTGGGCGGTGGGTAGCGGGAGTAGGCGACGAGCAGTACTTC. The chain employs TRBV10-3 and TRBJ2-7, with 9 nucleotides matching TRBD2. The CDR3 consists of 17 residues. J was trimmed by 5 bases and V by 4 bases; bases with no gene match: 15. Germline assignment: CDR1 ENHRY and CDR2 SYGVKD.

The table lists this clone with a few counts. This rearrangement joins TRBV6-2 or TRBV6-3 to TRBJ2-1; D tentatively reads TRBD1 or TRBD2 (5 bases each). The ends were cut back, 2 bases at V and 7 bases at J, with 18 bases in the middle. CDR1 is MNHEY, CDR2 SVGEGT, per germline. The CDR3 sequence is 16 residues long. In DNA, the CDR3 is TGTGCCAGCAGTTACCTCTTTGGGACGACCGAAAATGAGCAGTTCTTC. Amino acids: CASSYLFGTTENEQFF.

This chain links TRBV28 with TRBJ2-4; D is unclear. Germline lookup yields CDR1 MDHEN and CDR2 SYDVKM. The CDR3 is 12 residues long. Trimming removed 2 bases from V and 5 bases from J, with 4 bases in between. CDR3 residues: CASSLLQNIQYF. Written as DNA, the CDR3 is TGTGCCAGCAGTTTACTCCAAAACATTCAGTACTTC.

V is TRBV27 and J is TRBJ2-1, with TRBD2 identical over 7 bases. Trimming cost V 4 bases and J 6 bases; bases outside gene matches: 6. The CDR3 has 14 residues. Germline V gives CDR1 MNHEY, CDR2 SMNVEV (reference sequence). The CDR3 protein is CASSWRPGGNEQFF. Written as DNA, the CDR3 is TGTGCCAGCAGTTGGAGACCGGGGGGCAATGAGCAGTTCTTC.

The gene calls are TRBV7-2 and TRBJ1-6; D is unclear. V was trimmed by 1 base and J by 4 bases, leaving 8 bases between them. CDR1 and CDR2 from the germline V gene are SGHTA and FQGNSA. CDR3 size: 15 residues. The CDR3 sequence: CASSLVAAYNSPLHF. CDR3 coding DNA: TGTGCCAGCAGCTTAGTGGCGGCTTATAATTCACCCCTCCACTTT.